This T cell receptor (beta chain) was identified during a study of blood T cell repertoires in COVID-19 (dated by TCRdb to about 2020). For the study in its entirety: For ImmuneRACE Cohort 3, a participant was defined as recovered based on two consecutive negative NP/OP PCR tests, clearance by a healthcare professional, or resolution of symptoms. The material from the prospective study consisted of cDNA or gDNA derived from T cells, B-cell-depleted T cells, or PBMCs. A freely available public database, intended as a resource for researchers studying the immune response to SARS-CoV-2, is where the repertoires were released. Samples came from the ongoing ImmuneRACE study (first 160 participants) plus 1,254 subjects from 6 global collaborators. Where available, HLA class I and class II types were obtained from metadata supplied by the sample provider rather than from assay-based typing. The dataset comprised deeply sampled blood TCRbeta repertoires from subjects exposed to, actively infected with, or recovered from COVID-19. Nearly every sample came with metadata listing a de-identified subject ID, COVID-19 status, age in years and sex. Collaborator samples came from the United States, Italy and Spain and covered acute and convalescent phases of COVID-19. Results the study describes overall, beyond this receptor: The amount of clinical and demographic metadata varied by source and participant and was provided uncurated.

In the prospective study, participants were roughly 18 to 90 years old, resided in about two dozen geographic areas of the United States, and were enrolled through a virtual design. Cohort assignment in the prospective study relied on participant-reported clinical history from a screening survey and a study questionnaire. In the prospective study, whole blood, serum and a nasopharyngeal or oropharyngeal swab were collected from each participant by mobile phlebotomists. Additional blood draws and questionnaires over a roughly two-month period could optionally be provided by prospective study participants. Prospective study blood samples were shipped either frozen or at room temperature before DNA extraction. The CDR3 starts with the cysteine, ends with the phenylalanine, and has 13 residues. Only CDR3 DNA is held: 39 bases, read in frame from base 1. The germline V gene encodes CDR1 LGHNA and CDR2 YNFKEQ. V is trimmed back by 1 base and J by 8 bases, and the junction contains 4 bases that no gene match accounts for.

On this clone: Its cognate antigen has yet to be identified. The record has no base qualities; no much larger clone is one base away.

TCRbeta CDR3 regions were amplified from genomic DNA using the immunoSEQ Assay, a bias-controlled multiplex PCR. The study's processing was this. Within the assay, amplification of reference gene primers was used to estimate how many nucleated cells each sample contained. To quantify the absolute abundance of each unique TCRbeta CDR3 rearrangement, sequence reads were collapsed and filtered. For each sample, productive Simpson clonality was calculated as the square root of Simpson's diversity index across productive rearrangements. TCRdb holds this immuneACCESS table with in-frame rearrangements only. Some clones are missing; in checked studies, unresolved V genes explain under half, and the rest has no known cause. The V and J calls and the clone size are those of that table, but D and trimming were determined from the DNA. The sample table records 400,000 or so clones; approximately 89% of these occur just once. The top ten clones comprise approximately 1.9% of the sample.

The chain is encoded by TRBV4-2 joined to TRBJ1-1; 7 central bases correspond to TRBD1. The sample taken for sequencing was PBMCs or T cells enriched from blood (not recorded which). This receptor was taken from a man aged 40-50 years in a cohort exposed to, infected with or recovered from COVID-19 (not recorded which). The nucleotides are TGTGCCAGCAGCCAAGGGTTGACAGGGGAAGCTTTCTTT. Translated, it reads CASSQGLTGEAFF.